These 12 T cell receptor beta chains share one sample of origin, sequenced in a study of regulatory T cells in long-lasting Graves disease. The time point was: persistent/refractory GD, antithyroid drugs over 5 years with positive TRAb. Extracted RNA from PBMCs served as the source of the TCR library. The TCR beta library used iRepertoire HTBI primers with Arm-PCR amplification of CDR3. TCRdb analysed the multiplex PCR reads with MiXCR anew, one entry per CDR3 protein. This repertoire shows roughly 500,000 distinct CDR3 sequences, around 20% found once; its top ten account for 7.8%. Sequences were derived from peripheral blood mononuclear cells (PBMCs), sampled when the disease was refractory, from a patient treated with antithyroid drugs. The origin of the receptors is a female donor with Graves disease.

Concerning this clonotype itself: With a much larger clone just one base away, this may be a read error. This is likely a read error, given that the CDR3 carries no conserved phenylalanine or tryptophan at its end. The CDR3 sequence is CASSDTWDGETQYS. CDR3 nucleotides: TGTGCCAGCAGCGACACTTGGGATGGAGAGACCCAGTACTCC. The chain couples TRBV7-2 to TRBJ2-5; D ambiguous. CDR1 is SGHTA, CDR2 FQGNSA, per germline. Trimming took off 5 bases at V and 4 bases at J, with 14 bases between the two ends. The CDR3 extends over 14 amino acids.

This clonotype has just a few counts. V and J are TRBV2 and TRBJ2-2; 10 bases fit TRBD2. The CDR3 extends over 16 amino acids. Germline CDR1 reads SNHLY; CDR2 reads FYNNEI. V lost 1 base and J lost 6; bases outside the gene matches: 5. The CDR3 bases are TGTGCCAGCAGTGAAGGAGCGGGAGGGCCCTCCGGGGAGCTGTTTTTT. Its translation is CASSEGAGGPSGELFF.

The genes are TRBV4-2 and TRBJ1-6; the D is unclear. The germline V gene has CDR1 LGHNA and CDR2 YNFKEQ. CDR3 length: 13 residues. Trimming removed 0 bases at V and 10 bases at J, with 7 bases between. The CDR3 sequence is CASSQEEGSPLHF. CDR3 in DNA: TGTGCCAGCAGCCAAGAAGAGGGCTCACCCCTCCACTTT.

About this clonotype itself: A junction boundary mismatches the germline segment, possibly from a read error. This CDR3 is CASSPSANHYKQYF. In DNA form, the CDR3 reads TGTGCCAGCAGCCCCTCCGCTAATCACTACAAGCAGTACTTC. The rearrangement links TRBV7-3 to TRBJ2-7; D is unresolved. The germline V gene has CDR1 SGHTA and CDR2 FQGTGA. The CDR3 sequence is 14 residues long.

This clonotype was observed a handful of times. CDR3 DNA sequence: TGTGCCAGCAGTTCAGGGACTCTCGGTGGAAACACCATATATTTT. Amino acid sequence: CASSSGTLGGNTIYF. V gene TRBV28 combines with J gene TRBJ1-3, with D possibly being TRBD1 (5 bases). The ends were cut back, 4 bases at V and 3 bases at J, with 13 bases in the middle. Per the germline V gene, CDR1 is MDHEN and CDR2 is SYDVKM. The CDR3 spans 15 residues.

This clonotype was counted many times. The rearrangement uses TRBV27 and TRBJ1-6, with unresolved D. This CDR3 contains 13 residues. CDR1 is MNHEY, CDR2 SMNVEV, per germline (reference sequence). Trimming stripped 1 base from V and 6 bases from J, with 4 bases between. For the CDR3, the DNA is TGTGCCAGCAGTTTATTGTCTAATTCACCCCTCCACTTT. It encodes CASSLLSNSPLHF.

On this clonotype: Just one base apart from a much larger clone, this may be a read error. The chain employs TRBV28 and TRBJ2-6; D call uncertain. In germline, CDR1 is MDHEN, CDR2 SYDVKM. The length of the CDR3 is 16 residues. Here the CDR3 DNA reads TGTGCCTGCAGATCCCGAGGTGGAACTGGGGCCAACGTCCTGACTTTC. Translated: CACRSRGGTGANVLTF.

This clonotype was seen many times. The chain has TRBV30 and TRBJ1-2; 12 bases match TRBD1. The CDR3 loop spans 14 amino acids. Trimming removed 4 bases from V and 6 bases from J; junction bases left unmatched: 6. Per germline, CDR1 GTSNPN and CDR2 SVGIG (reference sequence). The CDR3 bases are TGTGCCTGGATCCGGGACAGGGGGCAAGATGGCTACACCTTC. Protein: CAWIRDRGQDGYTF.

This clonotype was seen at least ten times. The J gene is TRBJ2-2, the V gene TRBV28; the D is unclear. Germline CDR1 is MDHEN and CDR2 is SYDVKM. The CDR3 loop spans 14 amino acids. Trimming left V 4 bases short and J 6 bases short, with 12 bases between. In nucleotides, the CDR3 is TGTGCCAGCAGTTCCCCAGTTCGGCCCGGGGAGCTGTTTTTT. Protein: CASSSPVRPGELFF. Combining the CDR3 with reference TRBV28 and TRBJ2-2 gives the whole variable domain DVKVTQSSRYLVKRTGEKVFLECVQDMDHENMFWYRQDPGLGLRLIYFSYDVKMKEKGDIPEGYSVSREKKERFSLILESASTNQTSMYLCASSSPVRPGELFFGEGSRLTVL.

This rearrangement joins TRBV27 to TRBJ1-6, with unresolved D. V shed 3 bases and J shed 7 bases, with 10 bases lying between them. Germline V gene lookup returns CDR1 MNHEY and CDR2 SMNVEV (reference sequence). There are 14 residues in the CDR3. CDR3 residues: CASSFGWENSPLHF. The DNA for the CDR3 is TGTGCCAGCAGTTTCGGTTGGGAGAATTCACCCCTCCACTTT.

Ten or more counts support this clonotype. This chain links TRBV12-3 or TRBV12-4 with TRBJ1-2, with D unclear. Trimming removed 6 bases at V and 4 bases at J, with 15 bases between. This CDR3 has 14 amino acids. The CDR3 loop is CASSPVLRGYGYTF. The CDR3 nucleotides read TGTGCCAGCAGCCCCGTTCTGCGGGGCTATGGCTACACCTTC.

In this sample, this clonotype turned up many times. The chain links TRBV28 to TRBJ2-2, with 8 positions matching TRBD2. From germline, CDR1 is MDHEN and CDR2 SYDVKM. Losses at the gene ends were 2 bases for V and 2 bases for J; bases not matched to a gene: 7. The CDR3 length is 17 residues. CDR3 nucleotide sequence: TGTGCCAGCAGTTTAGGTATTAGCGGGACCAACACCGGGGAGCTGTTTTTT. Its translation is CASSLGISGTNTGELFF.